Each of the 6 T cell receptor beta chains below was sequenced from the same sample in a study of Tregs in tolerant kidney transplant recipients. Related graft donors supplied nonmyeloablative bone marrow transplants, and mixed chimerism was transient. Here immunoSEQ multiplex PCR was the method, and the copy in TCRdb shows in-frame clones only, minus some. The sample yields 80,000 or so clones, roughly 91% seen once. The sample in question was CD4+ T cells from blood (PBMCs), obtained 24 months after the transplant. The origin of the receptors is a human patient who received a combined kidney and bone marrow transplant. A subset of T cells may come from the graft donor.

In this sample, this clone turned up a few times. Other DNA sequences in this specimen translate into the identical CDR3. The chain couples TRBV4-1 to TRBJ2-1; 7 positions match TRBD2. This CDR3 is built from 14 residues. From germline, CDR1 is MGHRA and CDR2 YSYEKL. Trimming at V came to 1 base and at J to 3 bases, leaving 0 bases not matched to a gene. The CDR3 bases are TGCGCCAGCAGCCAAGGGGACTACTACAATGAGCAGTTCTTC. The encoded protein is CASSQGDYYNEQFF.

This sequence joins TRBV5-1 and TRBJ2-1, with D unclear. V was shortened by 4 bases and J by 7 bases, with 21 bases between the two germline ends. The germline V gene has CDR1 SGHRS and CDR2 YFSETQ. The CDR3 sequence is 16 residues long. CDR3 nucleotide sequence: TGCGCCAGCAGCCTTACCAAAGATAGCAACCTGAATGAGCAGTTCTTC. It is translated as CASSLTKDSNLNEQFF.

This chain uses TRBV19 with TRBJ2-3; the match to TRBD1 covers 8 bases. V gave up 3 bases and J gave up 8 bases; unmatched junction bases: 10. Germline V gene sequence: CDR1 LNHDA, CDR2 SQIVND (reference sequence). The length of the CDR3 is 15 residues. The CDR3 DNA sequence: TGTGCCAGTAGTATCTTGCCCGGACAGGGAGGTACGCAGTATTTT. Its protein is CASSILPGQGGTQYF.

The CDR3 reads CAISKSPGQGDMNTEAFF. The CDR3 nucleotides are TGTGCCATCAGTAAAAGCCCGGGACAGGGGGATATGAACACTGAAGCTTTCTTT. The chain has TRBV10-3 and TRBJ1-1; 11 bases agree with TRBD1. This CDR3 has 18 residues. V dropped 5 bases and J dropped 0; count of bases not matched to a gene: 11. Germline V gene data show CDR1 as ENHRY and CDR2 as SYGVKD.

The chain employs TRBV18 and TRBJ2-2, with TRBD1 matching 8 bases. Unmatched junction bases numbered 7, after V lost 3 bases and J lost 1 base. This CDR3 spans 17 amino acids. Germline values: CDR1 KGHSH, CDR2 LQKENI. In DNA, the CDR3 is TGTGCCAGCTCACCGAGGACAGGGTTCGGGAACACCGGGGAGCTGTTTTTT. Encoded protein: CASSPRTGFGNTGELFF.

The chain is built from TRBV19 and TRBJ2-2; D uncertain. CDR3 length: 13 residues. V lost 8 bases and J lost 2, with 9 bases in between. Germline lookup yields CDR1 LNHDA and CDR2 SQIVND (reference sequence). The CDR3 DNA is TGTGCCAGTCAGGCCTTTAACACCGGGGAGCTGTTTTTT. Translated, it gives CASQAFNTGELFF.